The rows below give T cell receptor beta chains drawn from one sample of a study of control samples from healthy donors and cancer patients. The repertoire was sequenced with immunoSEQ multiplex PCR; TCRdb's copy has only in-frame clones and lacks some. The sample yields 200,000 or so clones, roughly 94% seen once. Material: blood. The receptors here all came from a man between 45 and 60 years old in good health. CDR3s include the opening cysteine and the closing phenylalanine or tryptophan. Each record gives: clone size, D gene, V gene, J gene, CDR3 protein, CDR3 DNA. D genes are given only for firm matches. Expanded clones get a size class; other rows say once, few or many, or leave the size out.

clone_size: NA
d_call: TRBD1
v_call: TRBV28
j_call: TRBJ1-1
cdr3_aa: CASSRPGQGSSEAFF
cdr3_nt: TGTGCCAGCAGTCGTCCGGGACAGGGGTCGTCTGAAGCTTTCTTT

clone_size: NA
d_call: TRBD1
v_call: TRBV5-1
j_call: TRBJ1-1
cdr3_aa: CASSLENRGEAFF
cdr3_nt: TGCGCCAGCAGCTTGGAAAACAGGGGTGAAGCTTTCTTT

clone_size: NA
d_call: NA
v_call: TRBV6-5
j_call: TRBJ1-1
cdr3_aa: CASNSGRTEAFF
cdr3_nt: TGTGCCAGCAATTCAGGGCGCACTGAAGCTTTCTTT

clone_size: NA
d_call: NA
v_call: TRBV7-3
j_call: TRBJ2-7
cdr3_aa: CASSLGRGSYEQYF
cdr3_nt: TGTGCCAGCAGCTTAGGGCGGGGTTCCTACGAGCAGTACTTC

clone_size: once
d_call: NA
v_call: TRBV7-8
j_call: TRBJ1-5
cdr3_aa: CASSFVSNQPQHF
cdr3_nt: TGTGCCAGCAGCTTCGTGAGCAATCAGCCCCAGCATTTT

clone_size: NA
d_call: TRBD1
v_call: TRBV7-6
j_call: TRBJ2-1
cdr3_aa: CASSPPRDRTYNEQFF
cdr3_nt: TGTGCCAGCAGCCCTCCACGGGACAGGACTTACAATGAGCAGTTCTTC

clone_size: NA
d_call: NA
v_call: TRBV4-1
j_call: TRBJ2-7
cdr3_aa: CASSQDTAAYEQYF
cdr3_nt: TGCGCCAGCAGCCAAGATACGGCGGCCTACGAGCAGTACTTC

clone_size: NA
d_call: NA
v_call: TRBV7-8
j_call: TRBJ2-1
cdr3_aa: CASSPRVGSYNEQFF
cdr3_nt: TGTGCCAGCAGCCCGCGGGTGGGCTCCTACAATGAGCAGTTCTTC

clone_size: NA
d_call: NA
v_call: TRBV28
j_call: TRBJ2-5
cdr3_aa: CASSRNRVQETQYF
cdr3_nt: TGTGCCAGCAGTCGAAACAGGGTCCAAGAGACCCAGTACTTC

clone_size: NA
d_call: NA
v_call: TRBV9
j_call: TRBJ1-2
cdr3_aa: CASSVGSIGSSGYTF
cdr3_nt: TGTGCCAGCAGCGTAGGATCCATCGGGAGCAGTGGCTACACCTTC

clone_size: NA
d_call: TRBD1
v_call: TRBV7-2
j_call: TRBJ1-6
cdr3_aa: CASRETGNNSPLHF
cdr3_nt: TGTGCCAGCAGGGAGACAGGGAATAATTCACCCCTCCACTTT

clone_size: NA
d_call: NA
v_call: TRBV6-5
j_call: TRBJ1-2
cdr3_aa: CASSYSGPVPYRGYTF
cdr3_nt: TGTGCCAGCAGTTACTCAGGACCAGTACCCTACCGAGGCTACACCTTC

clone_size: NA
d_call: NA
v_call: TRBV29-1
j_call: TRBJ2-2
cdr3_aa: CSVEERVHTGELFF
cdr3_nt: TGCAGCGTTGAAGAGAGGGTGCACACCGGGGAGCTGTTTTTT

clone_size: NA
d_call: NA
v_call: TRBV10-1
j_call: TRBJ2-7
cdr3_aa: CASNHFRGAGGGEQYF
cdr3_nt: TGCGCCAGCAACCACTTCCGGGGGGCAGGGGGCGGCGAGCAGTACTTC

clone_size: NA
d_call: TRBD2
v_call: TRBV7-3
j_call: TRBJ2-5
cdr3_aa: CASSLTARTSGGEGVTQYF
cdr3_nt: TGTGCCAGCAGCTTAACCGCGCGGACTAGCGGGGGGGAGGGCGTGACCCAGTACTTC

clone_size: few
d_call: TRBD2
v_call: TRBV19
j_call: TRBJ2-1
cdr3_aa: CASSARLAGGRGEQFF
cdr3_nt: TGTGCCAGTAGTGCCAGACTAGCGGGGGGGCGCGGTGAGCAGTTCTTC

clone_size: NA
d_call: TRBD1
v_call: TRBV4-1
j_call: TRBJ1-1
cdr3_aa: CASSRGTGNTEAFF
cdr3_nt: TGCGCCAGCAGCCGGGGGACAGGGAACACTGAAGCTTTCTTT

clone_size: NA
d_call: NA
v_call: TRBV2
j_call: TRBJ1-2
cdr3_aa: CASSHPGGGQKNYGYTF
cdr3_nt: TGTGCCAGCAGTCATCCCGGCGGGGGCCAGAAGAACTATGGCTACACCTTC

clone_size: NA
d_call: TRBD1
v_call: TRBV4-1
j_call: TRBJ1-2
cdr3_aa: CASSQGDRGNYGYTF
cdr3_nt: TGCGCCAGCAGCCAAGGAGACAGGGGAAACTATGGCTACACCTTC

clone_size: NA
d_call: TRBD2
v_call: TRBV16
j_call: TRBJ2-1
cdr3_aa: CASTQTSGGLSYNEQFF
cdr3_nt: TGTGCCAGCACCCAGACTAGCGGGGGACTCTCCTACAATGAGCAGTTCTTC

clone_size: NA
d_call: NA
v_call: TRBV5-4
j_call: TRBJ2-2
cdr3_aa: CASSLGESGELFF
cdr3_nt: TGTGCCAGCAGCTTAGGAGAATCCGGGGAGCTGTTTTTT

clone_size: few
d_call: NA
v_call: TRBV4-2
j_call: TRBJ1-6
cdr3_aa: CAAQGQNSPLHF
cdr3_nt: TGTGCCGCACAGGGCCAGAATTCACCCCTCCACTTT

clone_size: NA
d_call: NA
v_call: TRBV23-1
j_call: TRBJ2-1
cdr3_aa: CASSVPELGNEQFF
cdr3_nt: TGCGCCAGCAGTGTGCCGGAATTGGGGAATGAGCAGTTCTTC

clone_size: NA
d_call: NA
v_call: TRBV5-1
j_call: TRBJ2-1
cdr3_aa: CASSFQDEQFF
cdr3_nt: TGCGCCAGCAGCTTTCAGGATGAGCAGTTCTTC

clone_size: NA
d_call: NA
v_call: TRBV5-1
j_call: TRBJ2-5
cdr3_aa: CASSLGGLVRETQYF
cdr3_nt: TGCGCCAGCAGCTTGGGGGGCCTGGTCCGAGAGACCCAGTACTTC

clone_size: NA
d_call: TRBD1
v_call: TRBV6-1
j_call: TRBJ1-6
cdr3_aa: CASSVGTDQGNSPLHF
cdr3_nt: TGTGCCAGCAGTGTCGGGACAGATCAGGGTAATTCACCCCTCCACTTT

clone_size: once
d_call: TRBD2
v_call: TRBV4-2
j_call: TRBJ2-3
cdr3_aa: CASSQSGDGTDTQYF
cdr3_nt: TGTGCCAGCAGCCAGAGCGGGGACGGCACAGATACGCAGTATTTT

clone_size: once
d_call: NA
v_call: TRBV7-9
j_call: TRBJ1-1
cdr3_aa: CASKVAENTEAFF
cdr3_nt: TGTGCCAGCAAGGTGGCAGAGAACACTGAAGCTTTCTTT

clone_size: NA
d_call: NA
v_call: TRBV6-1
j_call: TRBJ2-2
cdr3_aa: CASSELGQPNTGELFF
cdr3_nt: TGTGCCAGCAGTGAATTGGGACAACCGAACACCGGGGAGCTGTTTTTT